The 9 T cell receptor beta chains reported below all come from one sample, sequenced in a study of T cell responses to AZD1222 COVID-19 vaccine. Sequenced by immunoSEQ multiplex PCR; TCRdb stores in-frame clones only, minus some. This table has 150,000 or so clones, 75% to 95% appearing once. Source: peripheral blood, taken on day 0 of MenACWY control vaccination. These receptor sequences come from an adult in good health.

This sequence joins TRBV3-1 (or the pseudogene TRBV3-2) and TRBJ1-5; tentative D call: TRBD1 (5 bases). This CDR3 is 13 amino acids long. V was trimmed by 5 bases and J by 6 bases, leaving 11 bases between them. Germline CDR1 is LGHDT and CDR2 is YNNKEL (reference sequence). In nucleotides, the CDR3 is TGTGCCAGCAGCGCGCAGGGAGGTCAGCCCCAGCATTTT. It yields the protein CASSAQGGQPQHF.

This chain links TRBV19 with TRBJ1-5, with 10 bases fitting TRBD1. There are 16 residues in the CDR3. Germline lookup yields CDR1 LNHDA and CDR2 SQIVND (reference sequence). With 2 bases clipped from V and 8 bases from J, the junction kept 9 bases outside the gene matches. CDR3 in amino acids: CASSIWTGGAAKPQHF. CDR3 coding DNA: TGTGCCAGTAGTATATGGACAGGGGGAGCGGCTAAGCCCCAGCATTTT.

V gene TRBV30 combines with J gene TRBJ1-4, with 7 bases aligning to TRBD1. Germline lookup yields CDR1 GTSNPN and CDR2 SVGIG (reference sequence). V lost 3 bases and J lost 1; bases outside the gene matches: 11. This CDR3 comprises 17 residues. The CDR3, as DNA: TGTGCCTGGAGCTCGGGACAGCTGAGGCAAACTAATGAAAAACTGTTTTTT. Protein sequence: CAWSSGQLRQTNEKLFF.

J is TRBJ2-7 and V is TRBV15; tentatively, D is TRBD1 or TRBD2 (6 bases each). The germline V gene encodes CDR1 LNHNV and CDR2 YYDKDF (reference sequence). This CDR3 contains 15 residues. The V end was cut by 0 bases, the J end by 4 bases, with 13 bases between. The chain's CDR3 is CATSRDLGGRYEQYF. The CDR3 bases are TGTGCCACCAGCAGAGATCTGGGGGGCCGTTACGAGCAGTACTTC. Full variable domain (missing parts from reference TRBV15 and TRBJ2-7): DAMVIQNPRYQVTQFGKPVTLSCSQTLNHNVMYWYQQKSSQAPKLLFHYYDKDFNNEADTPDNFQSRRPNTSFCFLDIRSPGLGDTAMYLCATSRDLGGRYEQYFGPGTRLTVT.

V is TRBV28 and J is TRBJ2-7; 11 bases agree with TRBD1. V shed 6 bases, J shed 3 bases, and the junction held 7 bases outside the gene matches. The CDR3 is 15 amino acids. Germline CDR1 is MDHEN and CDR2 is SYDVKM. Written as DNA, the CDR3 is TGTGCCAGCAGCTCCGGGACAGGGGGTCTCTACGAGCAGTACTTC. Translated: CASSSGTGGLYEQYF.

This clone was picked up one time. The CDR3 region is CASSLALGEKLFF. Here the CDR3 DNA reads TGTGCCAGCAGCTTAGCCCTGGGCGAAAAACTGTTTTTT. This chain links TRBV11-2 with TRBJ1-4; D not certain. The CDR3 length is 13 residues. Trimming pared 1 base from V and 8 bases from J, leaving 8 bases between. CDR1 SGHAT and CDR2 FQNNGV come from the germline V gene.

This clone was seen a single time. This rearrangement joins TRBV5-4 to TRBJ1-1, with D unclear. V lost 4 bases, J lost 0 bases, and 7 bases lay in between. The CDR3 is 13 residues long. Looked up from germline, CDR1 is SGHNT and CDR2 is YYREEE (reference sequence). The CDR3 DNA is TGTGCCAGCAGCCTTCTTATGAACACTGAAGCTTTCTTT. It translates to CASSLLMNTEAFF.

The chain employs TRBV3-1 (or the pseudogene TRBV3-2) and TRBJ2-1, with 7 positions matching TRBD2. J gave up 6 bases and V 0 bases, and 8 bases lay outside the gene matches. The V gene's germline CDR1 is LGHDT and CDR2 YNNKEL (reference sequence). This CDR3 has 16 residues. CDR3 in amino acids: CASSQDRLATSNEQFF. The CDR3, as DNA: TGTGCCAGCAGCCAAGATAGACTAGCTACGAGCAATGAGCAGTTCTTC.

This chain uses TRBV19 with TRBJ2-5, with 11 bases that match TRBD2. The J segment lost 5 bases and the V segment lost 11 bases, leaving 7 bases of the junction unmatched. The CDR3 sequence is 13 residues long. Germline CDR1 is LNHDA and CDR2 is SQIVND (reference sequence). The CDR3 region is CASGSGGDETQYF. The CDR3 nucleotides read TGTGCCTCGGGTAGCGGGGGGGATGAGACCCAGTACTTC.